One sample yielded the 27 T cell receptor beta chains listed below, sequenced in a study of T cell repertoires in cytomegalovirus infection. Their cognate antigens are unknown. TCRdb redid the calling of the reads with MiXCR, one entry per CDR3 protein. The data show fewer than 850,000 distinct CDR3 sequences, approximately 32% seen once. The material was cultured CD8+ T cells from PBMCs, obtained from culture after CMV antigen stimulation. Receptors were obtained from a human donor in good health (CMV status not recorded). Some clones in this sample may be carry-over from other donors' samples.

At least ten counts were recorded for this clonotype. The rearrangement uses TRBV6-1 and TRBJ1-5; weak D call: TRBD1 (5 bases). CDR1 is MNHNS and CDR2 is SASEGT in the germline V gene. The V gene lost 4 bases and the J gene lost 1 base, with 8 bases spanning the gap. CDR3 length: 14 residues. CDR3 protein: CASSGTTSNQPQHF. The CDR3 coding sequence is TGTGCCAGCAGTGGGACAACAAGCAATCAGCCCCAGCATTTT.

The chain employs TRBV7-9 and TRBJ1-2; 7 bases map to TRBD1. CDR3 length equals 15 residues. Germline V gene sequence: CDR1 SEHNR, CDR2 FQNEAQ (reference sequence). The V and J ends lost 4 bases and 8 bases, in that order; junction bases with no gene match: 13. This chain's CDR3 is CASSSHPQGLEGYTF. CDR3 nucleotides: TGTGCCAGCAGCTCCCACCCACAGGGGTTAGAGGGCTACACCTTC.

The genes are TRBV2 and TRBJ2-5, with D perhaps given as TRBD1 or TRBD2 (6 bases each). Germline CDR1 is SNHLY and CDR2 is FYNNEI. The CDR3 contains 17 residues. Between the trimmed V and J ends, which lost 7 bases and 2 bases, there was a span of 23 bases. CDR3 nucleotides: TGTGCCAGCATCTCCAACCTTATCGGGGGCCCACAAGAGACCCAGTACTTC. It codes for CASISNLIGGPQETQYF.

This clonotype showed up many times. The rearrangement links TRBV7-9 to TRBJ2-6; D gene unclear. V was trimmed by 5 bases and J by 4 bases, leaving 6 bases between them. The CDR3 is 13 residues long. The germline V gene encodes CDR1 SEHNR and CDR2 FQNEAQ (reference sequence). In DNA form, the CDR3 reads TGTGCCAGCAGCCCCCCCGGGGCCAACGTCCTGACTTTC. Translated: CASSPPGANVLTF.

J is TRBJ2-1 and V is TRBV4-1; D tentatively fits TRBD1 or TRBD2 (5 bases each). Per germline, CDR1 MGHRA and CDR2 YSYEKL. The CDR3 has 13 residues. The V and J ends lost 4 bases and 8 bases respectively, with 12 bases between them. CDR3 sequence (DNA): TGCGCCAGCAGCCCCTCCTGGGACGATGAGCAGTTCTTC. Translated, it gives CASSPSWDDEQFF.

The rearrangement uses TRBV10-3 and TRBJ2-2; D is possibly TRBD2 (6 bases). Trimming took 4 bases from V and 3 from J, leaving 15 bases between them. The CDR3 spans 16 residues. Per the germline V gene, CDR1 is ENHRY and CDR2 is SYGVKD. CDR3 bases: TGTGCCATCAGTGGGGAGGAGGAATCGGACACCGGGGAGCTGTTTTTT. Amino acids: CAISGEEESDTGELFF.

This clonotype turned up a few times. V usage is TRBV7-8 and J usage is TRBJ2-2; 9 bases line up with TRBD2. CDR3 length: 16 amino acids. Germline CDR1 reads SGHVS; CDR2 reads FQNEAQ. With V trimmed by 2 bases and J by 7 bases, 8 bases remained unmatched. CDR3 bases: TGTGCCAGCAGCTTATCCGCTAGCGGGGCGGACGGGGAGCTGTTTTTT. Translating gives CASSLSASGADGELFF.

The gene calls are TRBV6-5 and TRBJ2-1, with a weak D call TRBD2 (6 bases). Germline V gives CDR1 MNHEY, CDR2 SVGAGI. The CDR3 covers 16 residues. V lost 2 bases and J lost 0, with 11 bases in between. The chain's CDR3 is CASSYGRGYSYNEQFF. The CDR3 DNA follows: TGTGCCAGCAGTTACGGGCGGGGCTACTCCTACAATGAGCAGTTCTTC.

This clonotype was observed at least ten times. J is TRBJ2-1 and V is TRBV10-3, with a weak D call TRBD1 (6 bases). V lost 0 bases to trimming and J lost 0 bases, with 12 bases between them. Germline CDR1 ENHRY, CDR2 SYGVKD. The CDR3 loop spans 17 amino acids. CDR3 residues: CAISESPGAPSYNEQFF. CDR3 coding DNA: TGTGCCATCAGTGAGTCACCAGGGGCCCCCTCCTACAATGAGCAGTTCTTC.

J is TRBJ1-1 and V is TRBV6-2 or TRBV6-3; D is ambiguous. Trimming removed 2 bases from V and 1 base from J, with 11 bases in between. The CDR3 covers 15 residues. Germline CDR1 reads MNHEY; CDR2 reads SVGEGT. CDR3 coding DNA: TGTGCCAGCAGTTACCCGGGAGGGCAGAACACTGAAGCTTTCTTT. Amino acids: CASSYPGGQNTEAFF.

This clonotype was seen a few times. The chain links TRBV7-6 to TRBJ1-3; D unclear. This CDR3 is 16 amino acids long. V was pared by 1 base and J by 2 bases, with 12 bases between. From germline, CDR1 is SGHVS and CDR2 FNYEAQ. CDR3 protein: CASSLGGEWAGNTIYF. The CDR3 DNA reads as TGTGCCAGCAGCTTAGGCGGGGAATGGGCTGGAAACACCATATATTTT.

This clonotype was picked up a small number of times. The V and J genes are TRBV6-6 and TRBJ1-4; D is undetermined. CDR3 size: 15 residues. Trimming left V 1 base short and J 5 bases short, with 11 bases between. Germline V gene lookup returns CDR1 MNHNY and CDR2 SVGAGI (reference sequence). As DNA, the CDR3 is TGTGCCAGCAGTTACTTGCAGGCGGAAAATGAAAAACTGTTTTTT. Its protein is CASSYLQAENEKLFF.

The J gene is TRBJ2-1, the V gene TRBV4-1, with D possibly TRBD2 on 5 matching bases. The CDR3 consists of 16 residues. The germline V gene encodes CDR1 MGHRA and CDR2 YSYEKL. V lost 3 bases, J lost 9 bases, and 21 bases lay in between. The CDR3 reads CASSHPNNGRDGEQFF. Here the CDR3 DNA reads TGCGCCAGCAGCCACCCTAACAACGGCCGGGATGGTGAGCAGTTCTTC.

A few counts support this clonotype. The rearrangement uses TRBV11-3 and TRBJ2-7; D remains unclear. The V end lost 6 bases, the J end lost 5 bases, and 11 bases lay between the germline ends. There are 12 residues in the CDR3. Germline V gene lookup returns CDR1 SGHNT and CDR2 YENEEA. The CDR3 DNA reads TGTGCCAGCAGTTTCGGCACAAACGAGCAGTACGTC. Amino acid sequence: CASSFGTNEQYV.

A few counts support this clonotype. This sequence joins TRBV7-3 and TRBJ2-3; D remains ambiguous. The germline V gene has CDR1 SGHTA and CDR2 FQGTGA. V was cut by 5 bases and J by 5 bases, with 11 bases left in between. This CDR3 is built from 13 residues. In DNA, the CDR3 is TGTGCCAGCAGCCCTAGGAATGAAGATACGCAGTATTTT. Translating it yields CASSPRNEDTQYF.

This clonotype came up a few times. This sequence joins TRBV12-3 or TRBV12-4 and TRBJ1-5, with D tentatively TRBD1 (5 bases). The CDR3 runs 18 residues. V dropped 1 base and J dropped 0 bases, with 16 bases sitting between them. CDR3 sequence reads: CASSLGAGSPYSNQPQHF. CDR3 DNA: TGTGCCAGCAGTTTAGGGGCAGGGAGTCCCTATAGCAATCAGCCCCAGCATTTT.

This clonotype was found a few times. The V and J genes are TRBV27 and TRBJ1-6; D uncertain. The CDR3 length is 15 residues. CDR1 is MNHEY and CDR2 is SMNVEV in the germline V gene (reference sequence). V gave up 7 bases and J gave up 0 bases, with 10 bases separating them. The chain's CDR3 is CASMQIGSYNSPLHF. The CDR3 DNA follows: TGTGCCAGCATGCAGATCGGCTCCTATAATTCACCCCTCCACTTT.

To note about this clonotype: Because it lacks the conserved phenylalanine or tryptophan at the end, this CDR3 is likely a read error. The rearrangement links TRBV20-1 to TRBJ2-1; D possibly corresponds to TRBD1 (6 bases). V dropped 2 bases and J dropped 6 bases, with 17 bases sitting between them. The CDR3 extends over 15 amino acids. Germline-derived CDR1 and CDR2 are DFQATT and SNEGSKA (reference sequence). CDR3 nucleotide sequence: TGCAGTGCTAGAAAGGGATGGGGGCTAGGCAATGAGCAGTTCTCC. Its translation is CSARKGWGLGNEQFS.

The chain joins TRBV7-6 to TRBJ1-1; D remains ambiguous. The CDR3 is 14 amino acids. The V end was cut by 5 bases, the J end by 0 bases, with 10 bases between. The germline V gene has CDR1 SGHVS and CDR2 FNYEAQ. CDR3 residues: CASSPDAMNTEAFF. CDR3 bases: TGTGCCAGCAGCCCGGACGCCATGAACACTGAAGCTTTCTTT.

V and J are TRBV10-3 and TRBJ1-2; D is unresolved. Germline V gene data show CDR1 as ENHRY and CDR2 as SYGVKD. There are 16 residues in the CDR3. The V and J ends lost 0 bases and 6 bases respectively, with 17 bases between them. This CDR3 is CAISESMGRRGDGYTF. The CDR3 DNA reads as TGTGCCATCAGTGAGTCGATGGGTCGACGGGGTGATGGCTACACCTTC.

This clonotype showed up just a few times. The chain joins TRBV11-2 to TRBJ2-2; the match to TRBD2 covers 15 bases. The CDR3 spans 18 residues. Germline CDR1 SGHAT, CDR2 FQNNGV. Trimming removed 6 bases from V and 7 bases from J; junction bases left unmatched: 12. CDR3 coding DNA: TGTGCCAGCAGACGAATTGGACTAGCGGGGGGGCCGGGCGGGGAGCTGTTTTTT. It encodes CASRRIGLAGGPGGELFF.

V and J are TRBV6-2 or TRBV6-3 and TRBJ1-5; TRBD1 matches at 7 bases. V lost 2 bases to trimming and J lost 5 bases; unmatched junction nucleotides: 9. This CDR3 spans 16 amino acids. Germline V gene data show CDR1 as MNHEY and CDR2 as SVGEGT. DNA of the CDR3: TGTGCCAGCAGTTACATTTCGGGACAGAGTTATCAGCCCCAGCATTTT. Protein sequence: CASSYISGQSYQPQHF.

This clonotype was picked up one time. The gene calls are TRBV5-6 and TRBJ1-6; maybe TRBD1 (6 bases). In germline, CDR1 is SGHDT, CDR2 YYEEEE. The CDR3 length is 15 residues. The V end lost 1 base, the J end lost 9 bases, and 14 bases lay between the germline ends. CDR3 residues: CASSLSRDTGSPLHF. Here the CDR3 DNA reads TGTGCCAGCAGCTTGTCCCGGGACACAGGTTCACCCCTCCACTTT.

The J gene is TRBJ2-7, the V gene TRBV12-5; TRBD1 matches at 10 bases. Per the germline V gene, CDR1 is LGHNT and CDR2 is FRNRAP. The CDR3 sequence is 17 residues long. With V trimmed by 1 base and J by 1 base, 7 bases remained unmatched. CDR3 in amino acids: CASGLGRTGGSSYEQYF. CDR3 nucleotides: TGTGCTAGTGGTTTGGGACGGACAGGGGGAAGTTCCTACGAGCAGTACTTC.

The CDR3 loop reads CASSLAERSYNEQFF. CDR3 DNA sequence: TGTGCCAGCAGCTTAGCGGAGCGGTCCTACAATGAGCAGTTCTTC. The rearrangement uses TRBV7-6 and TRBJ2-1, with D perhaps matching TRBD2 (5 bases). Trimming cost V 0 bases and J 1 base, with 7 bases left between them. The germline gives CDR1 SGHVS, CDR2 FNYEAQ. This CDR3 has 15 amino acids.

This clonotype was observed a few times. The V call is TRBV12-5, the J call TRBJ1-4, with D unresolved. This CDR3 is 14 amino acids long. Germline CDR1 and CDR2: LGHNT and FRNRAP. Trimming took 6 bases from V and 4 from J, leaving 12 bases between them. This chain's CDR3 is CASGEEGVNEKLFF. The CDR3 DNA follows: TGTGCTAGTGGCGAGGAGGGAGTTAATGAAAAACTGTTTTTT. Drawing the rest from reference TRBV12-5 and TRBJ1-4, the complete variable domain is DARVTQTPRHKVTEMGQEVTMRCQPILGHNTVFWYRQTMMQGLELLAYFRNRAPLDDSGMPKDRFSAEMPDATLATLKIQPSEPRDSAVYFCASGEEGVNEKLFFGSGTQLSVL.

The V and J genes are TRBV2 and TRBJ2-4; D is uncertain. The CDR3 is made up of 16 amino acids. Germline loops: CDR1 SNHLY, CDR2 FYNNEI. V gave up 6 bases and J gave up 5 bases, with 20 bases separating them. CDR3 residues: CASRIINDHGENIQYF. CDR3 in DNA: TGTGCCAGCAGAATTATAAACGACCACGGCGAAAACATTCAGTACTTC.